This T cell receptor (beta chain) was identified in a study of T cell responses to AZD1222 COVID-19 vaccine. A note on this clone: The antigen is undetermined.

The protocol was immunoSEQ multiplex PCR, while the TCRdb copy is restricted to in-frame clones and leaves out a portion. The data contain about 60,000 clones, 80% to 90% of them singletons. Study-level points and caveats: Mapped onto spike, vaccine-associated CD4 TCRs spanned it and were dominant at 160-218 and 743-854. Breadth and depth of Spike-specific TCRs rose after two AZD1222 doses. Baseline seropositivity characterized only a handful of AZD1222 recipients. White British people made up most donors, females outnumbered males, and clonal diversity was possibly underestimated.

Sequences were derived from peripheral blood, sampled 28 days after the second AZD1222 dose. This TCR was sampled from an adult who received the AZD1222 COVID-19 vaccine.

The CDR3 nucleotides read TGTGCCTGGAGTTTAGTCATGGGGGCTGGCTACACCTTC. This sequence encodes CAWSLVMGAGYTF. The V call is TRBV30, the J call TRBJ1-2; tentative D call: TRBD1 (6 bases). The V gene lost 2 bases and the J gene lost 7 bases, with 14 bases spanning the gap. The germline V gene has CDR1 GTSNPN and CDR2 SVGIG (reference sequence). This CDR3 is 13 amino acids long.